This T cell receptor beta chain was retrieved from a study of cytomegalovirus exposure and HLA in healthy donors. The study's findings and limits: Reportedly, a later analysis found an Asian-associated ancestry cluster had fewer N-insertions than the approximately 670-donor mean. Sequencing depth across donors, presence/absence analyses assumed, was roughly uniform. There were three CMV-associated chains whose specificity for CMV antigens was confirmed in vitro.

With 60 Vbeta and 13 Jbeta primers, the PCR was carried out. Some clones are missing from TCRdb's copy, which holds only in-frame ones; the method was immunoSEQ multiplex PCR. The sample contains about 91,000 clones, about 68% of which appear only once. The CDR3 totals 12 residues. Germline assignment: CDR1 LGHNT and CDR2 FRNRAP. Trimming at V came to 5 bases and at J to 8 bases, leaving 2 bases not matched to a gene. About this clone: Its antigen remains unidentified.

The specimen sequenced was PBMCs. This TCR came from a human donor in good health. This sequence joins TRBV12-5 and TRBJ1-5, with 8 bases matching TRBD1. The CDR3 nucleotides read TGTGCTAGTGGTGGACAGGGTGAGCCCCAGCATTTT. Its translation: CASGGQGEPQHF.